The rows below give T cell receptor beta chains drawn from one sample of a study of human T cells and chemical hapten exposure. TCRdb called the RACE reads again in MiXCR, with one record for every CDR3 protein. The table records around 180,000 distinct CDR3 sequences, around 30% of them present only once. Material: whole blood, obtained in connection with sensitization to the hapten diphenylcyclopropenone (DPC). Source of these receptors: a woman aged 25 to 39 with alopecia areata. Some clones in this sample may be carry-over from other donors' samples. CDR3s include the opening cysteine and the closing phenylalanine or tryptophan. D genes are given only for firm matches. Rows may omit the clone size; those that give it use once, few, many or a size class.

TGCAGCGTTGCTACGGACAGGGGAACCGATTACGAGCAGTACTTC	CSVATDRGTDYEQYF	-	TRBJ2-7	TRBD1	TRBV29-1
TGCGCCAGCAGTGATGGAGGGATTGGATTTGGCTACACCTTC	CASSDGGIGFGYTF	-	TRBJ1-2	-	TRBV10-2
TGTGCCAGCGCCCTAGCGAATGAGCAGTTCTTC	CASALANEQFF	-	TRBJ2-1	-	TRBV7-2
TGTGCCAGCAGCTTAGGAAGCGGGGTTCCCTACGAGCAGTACTTC	CASSLGSGVPYEQYF	-	TRBJ2-7	TRBD2	TRBV11-2
TGTGCCACCAGCAGAGATCGGCGTCGTGAGCAGTTCTTC	CATSRDRRREQFF	few	TRBJ2-1	-	TRBV15
TGTGCCAGCTTGGGGGGGATGAGCAATCAGCCCCAGCATTTT	CASLGGMSNQPQHF	-	TRBJ1-5	-	TRBV28
TGTGCCAGCAGTTCCCGGACAGGGGGCGACCAGCCCCAGCATTTT	CASSSRTGGDQPQHF	few	TRBJ1-5	TRBD1	TRBV12-3/TRBV12-4
TGCAGCACGGCCTGGGGGCTAGATCAGCCCCAGCATTTT	CSTAWGLDQPQHF	few	TRBJ1-5	-	TRBV29-1
TGTGCCAGCAGCTTAGAGGCACAGGGCTACAATGAGCAGTTCTTC	CASSLEAQGYNEQFF	-	TRBJ2-1	-	TRBV7-3
TGCGCCAGCAGCTTGACAGGGACAGGGGGTGAGACCCAGTACTTC	CASSLTGTGGETQYF	-	TRBJ2-5	TRBD1	TRBV5-1
TGCGCCAGCAGCTTAGGAATCGCGGGGGGGCCTCACAATGAGCAGTTCTTC	CASSLGIAGGPHNEQFF	-	TRBJ2-1	TRBD2	TRBV5-1
TGTGCTAGTGGTACCCTATGGGATACGCAGTATTTT	CASGTLWDTQYF	few	TRBJ2-3	-	TRBV12-5
TGCAGTGCCGGGACAGGCGGCCCCGCTCAGTACTTC	CSAGTGGPAQYF	-	TRBJ2-7	TRBD1	TRBV20-1
TGTGCCAGCAGCACAAAGGGCGCAGGGACTGAAGCTTTCTTT	CASSTKGAGTEAFF	-	TRBJ1-1	-	TRBV7-2
TGCGCCAGCAGCTTGACGGTAGCCAAAAACATTCAGTACTTC	CASSLTVAKNIQYF	few	TRBJ2-4	-	TRBV5-1
TGTGCCAGCAGCCAAGAAGGAGTAGGGCTCACAGATACGCAGTATTTT	CASSQEGVGLTDTQYF	-	TRBJ2-3	-	TRBV3-1
TGCGCCAGCAGCCCCAGGGAGGGGAACACTGAAGCTTTCTTT	CASSPREGNTEAFF	-	TRBJ1-1	-	TRBV5-1
TGTGCCAGCAGGGCAGGGGGCCTCGGCCAGCCCCAGCATTTT	CASRAGGLGQPQHF	few	TRBJ1-5	TRBD1	TRBV6-2/TRBV6-3
TGTGCCAGCAGTTCTACTGACAGTCATACGCAGTATTTT	CASSSTDSHTQYF	-	TRBJ2-3	-	TRBV7-2
TGTGCCAGCAGTCGGACAAGAGCTGAAAAACTGTTTTTT	CASSRTRAEKLFF	few	TRBJ1-4	-	TRBV27
TGTGCCAGCAGTTACGACTCTGGAAACACCATATATTTT	CASSYDSGNTIYF	-	TRBJ1-3	-	TRBV6-5
TGTGCCAGCAGCTTACGCGAGTGGGGGAACACTGAAGCTTTCTTT	CASSLREWGNTEAFF	-	TRBJ1-1	-	TRBV7-9
TGTGCCAGCAGCCGGCGGGGCAGTAACACCGGGGAGCTGTTTTTT	CASSRRGSNTGELFF	-	TRBJ2-2	-	TRBV12-3/TRBV12-4
TGTGCCAGCCTTCGGTGGGGAGACACTGAAGCTTTCTTT	CASLRWGDTEAFF	-	TRBJ1-1	-	TRBV27
TGTGCCAGCAGCTCCGGGGACAGGTACCAAGAGACCCAGTACTTC	CASSSGDRYQETQYF	few	TRBJ2-5	TRBD1	TRBV7-9
TGTGCCAGCAGCGCAGGACAGGGTAAAAACAATGAGCAGTTCTTC	CASSAGQGKNNEQFF	-	TRBJ2-1	TRBD1	TRBV7-2
TGTGCCAGCAGCTTTCTCGGACAGTCTAATTCACCCCTCCACTTT	CASSFLGQSNSPLHF	-	TRBJ1-6	-	TRBV11-2
TGTGCCAGCAGTTTACTCGACCATGAGCAGTTCTTC	CASSLLDHEQFF	-	TRBJ2-1	-	TRBV28
TGCAGTGCTAGACGGACTGAAGCTTTCTTT	CSARRTEAFF	few	TRBJ1-1	-	TRBV20-1
TGCAGCGTTGCGTCGAGGGGGCCCTACAATGAGCAGTTCTTC	CSVASRGPYNEQFF	-	TRBJ2-1	TRBD1	TRBV29-1
TGTGCCAGCAGTTGGGACGGATACAATGAGCAGTTCTTC	CASSWDGYNEQFF	-	TRBJ2-1	-	TRBV28
TGTGCCAGTAGTATAGGGTTGACTAGCGGGAGACTTACAGATACGCAGTATTTT	CASSIGLTSGRLTDTQYF	-	TRBJ2-3	TRBD2	TRBV19
TGTGCCAGCAGTCCCCGGAGCGGGAGGATTCAAGAGACCCAGTACTTC	CASSPRSGRIQETQYF	few	TRBJ2-5	TRBD2	TRBV28
TGTGCCAGCAGCTTGGCGACAGGTTACACTGAAGCTTTCTTT	CASSLATGYTEAFF	-	TRBJ1-1	-	TRBV7-9
TGTGCCAGCAGCACAACGTCGAACACTGAAGCTTTCTTT	CASSTTSNTEAFF	-	TRBJ1-1	-	TRBV9
TGTGCCAGCAGGAGGCAGTCTAGCGGGAGGGAAGAGACCCAGTACTTC	CASRRQSSGREETQYF	once	TRBJ2-5	TRBD2	TRBV2
TGCAGTGCAAGCCCCTGGACAGCAAATTCACCCCTCCACTTT	CSASPWTANSPLHF	few	TRBJ1-6	-	TRBV20-1
TGTGCCAGCAGTCAGACTGGACAGGGCGAAGAGACCCAGTACTTC	CASSQTGQGEETQYF	few	TRBJ2-5	TRBD1	TRBV28
TGCGCCAGCAGCCAAGACACGACTAGCGGGGCAGCCAAAAACATTCAGTACTTC	CASSQDTTSGAAKNIQYF	few	TRBJ2-4	TRBD2	TRBV4-3
TGTGCCAGCAGCCCCCCGCACAGGCTGAACACTGAAGCTTTCTTT	CASSPPHRLNTEAFF	-	TRBJ1-1	-	TRBV28
TGTGCCAGCAGCCCGACTAACACTGAAGCTTTCTTT	CASSPTNTEAFF	many	TRBJ1-1	-	TRBV7-9
TGTGCCAGCAGCTTCCCCGAGACAGGGGGCAGGCAGCCCCAGCATTTT	CASSFPETGGRQPQHF	-	TRBJ1-5	TRBD1	TRBV7-6
TGTGCCATCAGTGAATTCGGGACTAGCGGGGCCGCAACGGGCAATGAGCAGTTCTTC	CAISEFGTSGAATGNEQFF	few	TRBJ2-1	TRBD2	TRBV10-3
TGCAGTGCTAGAGATCCCCAGGGGAGGAGCAATCAGCCCCAGCATTTT	CSARDPQGRSNQPQHF	few	TRBJ1-5	-	TRBV20-1
TGTGCCAGAAGGGCCGACAGGGGGCTCGTCAATGAGCAGTTCTTC	CARRADRGLVNEQFF	-	TRBJ2-1	TRBD1	TRBV5-3
TGCAGTGCTCCTCCGGGACTAGCGCTAAGGAACACCGGGGAGCTGTTTTTT	CSAPPGLALRNTGELFF	-	TRBJ2-2	TRBD2	TRBV20-1
TGTGCCAGCAGTGAAGTGGGGGAGCAGTACTTC	CASSEVGEQYF	many	TRBJ2-7	-	TRBV2
TGTGCCAGCAGTTACTCGACTCAGGCGGGGAACATTCAGTACTTC	CASSYSTQAGNIQYF	-	TRBJ2-4	-	TRBV6-5
TGTGCCAGCAGCCAAGAAAGGGGTTACCAAGAGACCCAGTACTTC	CASSQERGYQETQYF	-	TRBJ2-5	-	TRBV4-2
TGTGCCAGCAGTTACGGGGGTAGAGAATACGAGCAGTACTTC	CASSYGGREYEQYF	-	TRBJ2-7	-	TRBV6-2/TRBV6-3
TGTGCCAGCAGACGCGGGACAGGGGGCTCGAGGACACCCCTCCACTTT	CASRRGTGGSRTPLHF	few	TRBJ1-6	TRBD1	TRBV6-5
TGCGCCAGCAGCCGGACAGGGACCTATGGCTACACCTTC	CASSRTGTYGYTF	-	TRBJ1-2	TRBD1	TRBV5-1
TGTGCCAGCAGTTACATTGGGACAGGGGGGAAGAACACTGAAGCTTTCTTT	CASSYIGTGGKNTEAFF	-	TRBJ1-1	TRBD1	TRBV6-5
TGCGCCAGCAGCCAAGAATTCTGGGGGATGGGGAACACCGGGGAGCTGTTTTTT	CASSQEFWGMGNTGELFF	once	TRBJ2-2	-	TRBV4-3
TGTGCCAGCAGCTTAGATCCAGCGGCCACGCGGGAGCAGTACTTC	CASSLDPAATREQYF	-	TRBJ2-7	-	TRBV11-2
TGTGCCAGCAGCTTGATGACTAATTCACCCCTCCACTTT	CASSLMTNSPLHF	many	TRBJ1-6	-	TRBV7-6
TGTGCCAGCAGTTTATTACAGGCCCTCGGGGAGCAGTTCTTC	CASSLLQALGEQFF	-	TRBJ2-1	-	TRBV28